This T cell receptor beta chain is drawn from a study of vaccination and CD4 T cells after COVID-19. Study-level background: Post-vaccine sampling followed dose two by a median about 70 days (range 14 to 241). Study conclusions and caveats: Spike mono-reactivity was found in 304 of the 307 vaccine-specific clones identified in convalescent patients.

Sequence data for DNA of cultured CD4+ T cells were generated by the Oncomine TCR Beta short-read assay. TCRdb called the PCR reads again in MiXCR, with one record for every CDR3 protein. The table lists 25,000 to 30,000 distinct CDR3 sequences, roughly 60% of them singletons. The germline V gene encodes CDR1 LNHNV and CDR2 YYDKDF (reference sequence). The CDR3 extends over 14 amino acids. V gave up 0 bases and J gave up 7 bases, with 12 bases separating them. This clonotype turned up a few times. Its antigen is as yet unknown. The treatment here: roughly 10-day PBMC culture with coronavirus spike peptide pools or control peptides (ViraFEST assay). PBMC cultures, at 1.5 million to 2.5 million cells per well, received 7.5 to 10 IU/ml IL-2 and around 11 ug/ml peptide pools.

This material consisted of CD4+ T cells from blood, cultured in vitro, taken after SARS-CoV-2 vaccination. The TCR originated in a human donor who received a COVID-19 vaccine. The J gene is TRBJ1-1, the V gene TRBV15; D is unresolved. CDR3 amino acids: CATSRDLYGVEAFF. The CDR3 DNA reads as TGTGCCACCAGCAGAGATTTGTATGGGGTTGAAGCTTTCTTT.